The clone carrying this TCR beta chain was seen more than once but under ten times. 13 Jbeta primers and 60 Vbeta primers were used for the PCR. Assay: immunoSEQ multiplex PCR; the TCRdb copy retains only in-frame clones and omits some. The sample has around 190,000 clones; around nine tenths are singletons. CDR1 is SGHAT, CDR2 FQNNGV, per germline. The CDR3 is 15 residues long. The V gene end was trimmed by 3 bases and the J gene end by 4 bases; junction bases not matched to a gene: 5. This record belongs to a study of cytomegalovirus exposure and HLA in healthy donors. This TCR came from a woman aged 25 to 39 in good health and CMV-seronegative. The source material was PBMCs. The gene calls are TRBV11-2 and TRBJ2-5; 10 nucleotides agree with TRBD1. The CDR3 region is CASSLDRGLVETQYF. CDR3 bases: TGTGCCAGCAGCTTGGACAGGGGGTTGGTAGAGACCCAGTACTTC.